Included here is one T cell receptor beta chain sequence, with context. This clonotype was seen at least ten times. Its antigen is not yet known. Qualities for individual bases were not recorded, and no much larger clone is one base off. This sample is part of a study of T cells in Graves' hyperthyroidism and ophthalmopathy (dated by TCRdb to the late 2010s). Background for the entire study: Peripheral blood was sampled at the time of initial diagnosis, prior to any treatment. The roughly 91 discovery patients were randomly divided into training and test sets at a 7:3 ratio. To identify distinguishing TCR V-J signatures, a discovery cohort of around 100 patients was used, comprising 43 with Graves' ophthalmopathy and 57 with stable Graves' hyperthyroidism. The study also compared thyroid tissue and blood T-cell repertoires from five or six Graves' hyperthyroidism patients. Prospective prediction of ophthalmopathy was tested in an independent validation cohort consisting of about 20 hyperthyroidism patients and 17 patients who later progressed to ophthalmopathy. TCR Vbeta CDR3 sequencing of around 130 peripheral blood samples (43 ophthalmopathy, some 75 hyperthyroidism and roughly 17 progressor patients) is reported in the paper. Once sampling was done, hyperthyroidism patients were given methimazole at a starting dose of 30 mg daily, whereas ophthalmopathy patients were given high-dose intravenous methylprednisolone. On the study overall, not on this receptor specifically: Ophthalmopathy was separated from stable hyperthyroidism by a 13 V-J signature model, with roughly 88% sensitivity and around 81% specificity obtained in cross-validation and 80%/75% obtained in testing. No statistical method was used to set the sample size in advance, and investigators knew the group allocation. In validation, the model predicted progression to ophthalmopathy a median of about 5.9 months before onset, with roughly 71% sensitivity and more than 72% specificity. Blood samples also contained most of the expanded thyroid clonotypes (frequency above 0.001), which suggests that blood repertoires may reflect thyroid immune responses.

CDR3 length: 13 amino acids, cysteine to phenylalanine. Only CDR3 DNA is held: 39 bases, read in frame from base 1. V ends up 4 bases short and J 7 bases short, with an unmatched junction base count of 7. CDR1 and CDR2, looked up from the germline V gene, are SGHRS and YFSETQ. Moderately to severely active disease, a Clinical Activity Score of at least 3, a NOSPECS grade of at least 4, and a duration under 3 months were present in ophthalmopathy patients. Any patient with an uncontrolled infection, another autoimmune disease, pregnancy or lactation was excluded. Diagnoses were based on clinical symptoms, serum thyroxine and TRAb, thyroid ultrasound and orbital computed tomography. PBMCs were isolated from about 9 ml of fresh peripheral blood by Ficoll-Paque density gradient centrifugation. Total RNA was extracted with Trizol reagent, and quality was checked on an Agilent 2100 Bioanalyzer. Amplification of TCR beta CDR3 regions was carried out from RNA transcripts. A first-round RT-PCR of the TCR CDR3 used the HTBI primer set with the Qiagen OneStep RT-PCR kit. Libraries were constructed in a second round of multiplex PCR, after which size selection and purification were carried out. Sequencing of the libraries was done on an Illumina HiSeq2000 using paired-end 100 bp reads. In the source study's methods: SOAPnuke was used to process the raw data, with reads discarded if the reads contained adapters or uncalled bases, had a mean Phred below 15, or lacked an exact constant-primer or identifier match. High-quality paired reads were merged using COPE v1.2.5, and each unique nucleotide sequence was defined as a clonotype. Clonotypes were aligned to IMGT TRBV, TRBD and TRBJ reference segments using MiTCR v1.1. The analysis included only V-J combinations with a frequency above 0.0001, which together covered around 99% of the repertoires. A TCS score was defined as the ratio between F50 (clonal expansion) and ExV (chaos), using BLOSUM62-based TCRdist between CDR3 peptides within each V-J. Welch's t-statistics and random forest reduced around 510 V-J features to around 14, which were used in a naive Bayes classifier (R e1071). The public reads were reprocessed in TCRdb via fastp at Q25 and MiXCR, keeping in-frame beta chains. Every distinct CDR3 protein forms one entry, paired with its most common genes and DNA. TCRdb assigned the V and J calls; the authors' analysis was not used. The sample profile shows 530,000 or so distinct CDR3 sequences; approximately 25% of them were found once. Over 9% of the sample rests with the top ten.

This sequence uses TRBV5-1 and TRBJ1-1, with 7 bases in between that match TRBD1. The sequencing input was blood. The receptor comes from a woman in her twenties or thirties with Graves' ophthalmopathy. DNA sequence: TGCGCCAGCAGCATAACAGGGGAAGGTGAAGCTTTCTTT. Its protein product is CASSITGEGEAFF.